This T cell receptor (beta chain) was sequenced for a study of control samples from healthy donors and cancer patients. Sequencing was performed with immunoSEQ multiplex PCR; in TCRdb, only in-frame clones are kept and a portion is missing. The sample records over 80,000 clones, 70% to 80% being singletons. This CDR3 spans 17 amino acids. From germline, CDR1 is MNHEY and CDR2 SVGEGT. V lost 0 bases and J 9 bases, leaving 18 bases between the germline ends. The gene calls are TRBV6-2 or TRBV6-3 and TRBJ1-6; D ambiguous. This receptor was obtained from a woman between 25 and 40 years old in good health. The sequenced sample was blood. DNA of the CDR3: TGTGCCAGCAGTTACTCGATCAAACCCAGTCATCTTTCACCCCTCCACTTT. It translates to CASSYSIKPSHLSPLHF.